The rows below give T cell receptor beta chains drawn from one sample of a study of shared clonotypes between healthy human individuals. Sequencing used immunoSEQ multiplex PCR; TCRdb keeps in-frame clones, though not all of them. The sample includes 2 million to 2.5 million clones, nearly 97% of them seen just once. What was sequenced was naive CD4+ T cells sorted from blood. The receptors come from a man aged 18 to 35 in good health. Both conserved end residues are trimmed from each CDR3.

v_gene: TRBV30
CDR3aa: AWSPGKGEAF

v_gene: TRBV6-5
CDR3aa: ASSPGGVGEKLF

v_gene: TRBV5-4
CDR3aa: ASSFQGALNTEAF

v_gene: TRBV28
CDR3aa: ASMGLRDSVRVGTQY

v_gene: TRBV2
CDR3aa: ASSGQGRNQPQH

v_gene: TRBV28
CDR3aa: ASSLVGRGGFRTDTQY

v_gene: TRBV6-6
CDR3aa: ASRSGTKEETQY

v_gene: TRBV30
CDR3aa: AWSRGGSSYEQY

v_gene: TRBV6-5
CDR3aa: ASSYGGDFYEQY

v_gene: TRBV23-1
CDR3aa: ASSQSRGGRTEAF

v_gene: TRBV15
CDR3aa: ATSRDRGGDFFNSPLH

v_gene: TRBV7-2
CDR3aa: ASRTEVAYNEQF

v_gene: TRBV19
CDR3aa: ASSILAGTNTGELF

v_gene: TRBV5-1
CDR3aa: ASSSIPGLAADTQY

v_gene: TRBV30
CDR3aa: AWTRRRDRGNIQY

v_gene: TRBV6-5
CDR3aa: ASRNLGSIDTQY

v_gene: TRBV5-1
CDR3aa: ASSLVAGDNTGELF

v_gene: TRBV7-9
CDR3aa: ASSRDSYGYT

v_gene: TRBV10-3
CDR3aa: AISESTLGYPKETQY

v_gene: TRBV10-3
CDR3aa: AISETGTEAF

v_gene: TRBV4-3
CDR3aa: ASSHLGVSGSDTQY

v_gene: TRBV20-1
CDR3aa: SARRTDTQY

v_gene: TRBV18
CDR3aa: ASSPTSGLADTQY

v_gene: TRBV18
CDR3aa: ASSLSEGVSGNTIY

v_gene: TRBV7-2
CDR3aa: ASSADRVGQPQH

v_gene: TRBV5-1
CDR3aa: ASSLDLAGADTQY

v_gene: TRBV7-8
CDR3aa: ASSLEDRGGMAQH

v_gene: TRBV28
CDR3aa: ASSFQGNPYGTLH

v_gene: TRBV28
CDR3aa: ASSPPRGHEQF